The T cell receptor beta chain described here comes from a study of T cell changes during pregnancy in multiple sclerosis. Clones were sequenced by immunoSEQ multiplex PCR, and TCRdb holds only the in-frame ones, with some missing. The sample includes 65,000 to 85,000 clones, more than 90% of them seen just once. The sample in question was CD4+ T cells from peripheral blood mononuclear cells, obtained before pregnancy. The sequence was collected from a female donor with multiple sclerosis, enrolled in a pregnancy study.

The CDR3 DNA follows: TGTGCCAGTAGTATCGCCCCCGGGACTAGCGGCCTCTTACAACCCTACGAGCAGTACTTC. Amino acid sequence: CASSIAPGTSGLLQPYEQYF. This sequence joins TRBV19 and TRBJ2-7; 11 nucleotides align to TRBD2. Trimming at V came to 3 bases and at J to 2 bases, leaving 18 bases not matched to a gene. CDR3 size: 20 residues. CDR1 and CDR2 (germline): LNHDA, SQIVND (reference sequence).